The 3 T cell receptor beta chains reported below all come from one sample, sequenced in a study of T cell repertoires in cytomegalovirus infection. TCRdb reanalysed the reads using MiXCR and keeps one entry per CDR3 protein. The sample has 310,000 or so distinct CDR3 sequences; about 26% are singletons. The sample taken for sequencing was PBMCs. These receptors were taken from a human donor in good health (CMV status not recorded). Some clones in this sample may be carry-over from other donors' samples.

This clonotype has ten or more counts. The gene calls are TRBV7-2 and TRBJ2-5; D gene ambiguous. Per the germline V gene, CDR1 is SGHTA and CDR2 is FQGNSA. With 2 bases removed from V and 7 bases from J, the gap between germline ends came to 11 bases. The CDR3 is 13 amino acids. This CDR3 is CASSLHAAGTQYF. The CDR3 region has the DNA TGTGCCAGCAGCTTACACGCAGCTGGGACCCAGTACTTC.

The chain is built from TRBV28 and TRBJ1-5; TRBD1 matches at 11 bases. Germline V gene lookup returns CDR1 MDHEN and CDR2 SYDVKM. The CDR3 loop spans 12 amino acids. Unmatched junction bases numbered 0, after V lost 8 bases and J lost 6 bases. The CDR3 loop reads CASGTGGQPQHF. CDR3 sequence (DNA): TGTGCCAGCGGGACAGGGGGTCAGCCCCAGCATTTT.

This clonotype has a handful of counts. V gene TRBV7-2 combines with J gene TRBJ2-7, with TRBD2 matching over 7 bases. Germline CDR1 SGHTA, CDR2 FQGNSA. CDR3 length: 16 residues. Losses at the gene ends were 1 base for V and 2 bases for J; bases not matched to a gene: 8. CDR3 bases: TGTGCCAGCAGCTTAGTATCGGCGGGAGAGGCCTACGAGCAGTACTTC. Its translation: CASSLVSAGEAYEQYF.